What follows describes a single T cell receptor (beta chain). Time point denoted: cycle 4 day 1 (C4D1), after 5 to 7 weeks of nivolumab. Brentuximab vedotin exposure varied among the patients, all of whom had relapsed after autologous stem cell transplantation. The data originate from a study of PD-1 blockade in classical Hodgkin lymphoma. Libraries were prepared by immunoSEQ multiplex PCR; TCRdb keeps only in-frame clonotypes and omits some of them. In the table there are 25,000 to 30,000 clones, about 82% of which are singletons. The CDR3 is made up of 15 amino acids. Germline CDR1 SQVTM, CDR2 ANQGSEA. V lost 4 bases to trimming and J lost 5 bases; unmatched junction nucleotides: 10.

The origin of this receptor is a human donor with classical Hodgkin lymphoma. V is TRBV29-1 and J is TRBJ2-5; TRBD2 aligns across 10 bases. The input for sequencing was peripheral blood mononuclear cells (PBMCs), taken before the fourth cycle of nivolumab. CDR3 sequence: CSVAGLAVLGETQYF. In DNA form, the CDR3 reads TGCAGCGTTGCCGGACTAGCGGTACTTGGGGAGACCCAGTACTTC.